This TCR beta chain was identified in a study of T-cell reconstitution after alpha-beta-depleted transplantation in children. At least ten counts were recorded for this clonotype. A TCRbeta library incorporating unique molecular identifiers was prepared. TCRdb ran MiXCR on the PCR reads and lists one entry per CDR3 protein. Of approximately 640,000 distinct CDR3 sequences detected, 16% appear once; the ten largest clones hold about 1.1%. V lost 2 bases and J lost 6, with 7 bases in between. In germline, CDR1 is DFQATT, CDR2 SNEGSKA (reference sequence). The CDR3 has 12 amino acids. Sequencing used PBMCs from the stem cell graft donor, obtained from the stem cell graft. V gene TRBV20-1 combines with J gene TRBJ2-2, with D possibly matching TRBD2 (5 bases). The sequence derives from a human donor who donated a stem cell graft to a child with acute myeloid leukemia. The CDR3 bases are TGCAGTGCTAGATTGGAGGCCGGGGAGCTGTTTTTT. Translating it yields CSARLEAGELFF.